The 7 T cell receptor beta chains in this list originate from one sample, sequenced in a study of shared clonotypes between healthy human individuals. Libraries were prepared by immunoSEQ multiplex PCR; TCRdb keeps only in-frame clonotypes and omits some of them. The data contain about 230,000 clones, 65% to 70% of them seen just once; the ten biggest clones take up over 8.5%. The sample comprised memory CD4+ T cells sorted from blood. Subset here: CD45RA-negative fraction. The receptor set was obtained from a young man in good health.

The rearrangement links TRBV6-6 to TRBJ2-2; 9 bases are a match to TRBD2. The J segment lost 6 bases and the V segment lost 6 bases, leaving 11 bases of the junction unmatched. CDR3 size: 16 residues. Germline V lookup: CDR1 MNHNY, CDR2 SVGAGI (reference sequence). CDR3 sequence (DNA): TGTGCCAGCAGATACCTTAGCGGGAGCGCATCCGGGGAGCTGTTTTTT. Its translation: CASRYLSGSASGELFF.

V usage is TRBV4-2 and J usage is TRBJ2-7, with D possibly being TRBD2 (5 bases). Trimming removed 0 bases at V and 7 bases at J, with 28 bases between. The CDR3 is 19 amino acids. Germline V gene data show CDR1 as LGHNA and CDR2 as YNFKEQ. CDR3 DNA: TGTGCCAGCAGCCAAGATCGGAGGACCTTAGGCCTTTACGTTTGGGAGCAGTACTTC. This gives the protein CASSQDRRTLGLYVWEQYF.

The table lists this clone with a few counts. V is TRBV9 and J is TRBJ1-2; a weak D match, TRBD1 (5 bases). V was shortened by 4 bases and J by 5 bases, with 12 bases between the two germline ends. Germline lookup yields CDR1 SGDLS and CDR2 YYNGEE. CDR3 length: 13 amino acids. CDR3 DNA: TGTGCCAGCAGCCCCCAGGGAGAGTATGGCTACACCTTC. Translation gives CASSPQGEYGYTF.

The V gene is TRBV4-1, the J gene TRBJ1-5, with 8 bases fitting TRBD1. This CDR3 region has 15 residues. CDR1 is MGHRA, CDR2 YSYEKL, per germline. The junction had 7 bases not matched to a gene; V was cut back by 4 bases and J by 5 bases. The CDR3 bases are TGCGCCAGCAGCCTAACGGACAGGGATCATCAGCCCCAGCATTTT. Translation: CASSLTDRDHQPQHF.

This clone was counted a few times. V gene TRBV19 combines with J gene TRBJ1-1; D unclear. Germline lookup yields CDR1 LNHDA and CDR2 SQIVND (reference sequence). V lost 3 bases to trimming and J lost 5 bases, with 13 bases between them. The CDR3 loop spans 14 amino acids. Here the CDR3 DNA reads TGTGCCAGTAGTATTGAGGACCTGGGGACTGAAGCTTTCTTT. This codes for CASSIEDLGTEAFF.

In its sample, this clone was seen a few times. The rearrangement joins TRBV9 to TRBJ1-4; tentative D call: TRBD1 (6 bases). V lost 0 bases and J lost 8, with 11 bases in between. Looked up from germline, CDR1 is SGDLS and CDR2 is YYNGEE. CDR3 length: 14 residues. Written as DNA, the CDR3 is TGTGCCAGCAGCGTAGCAGGGGATCAGGAAAAACTGTTTTTT. It translates to CASSVAGDQEKLFF.

A remark on this clone: The sample holds other DNA sequences that translate to the same CDR3. This chain links TRBV7-2 with TRBJ1-1; maybe TRBD1 (5 bases). The CDR3 has 14 residues. The ends were cut back, 4 bases at V and 2 bases at J, with 11 bases in the middle. Germline V gene data show CDR1 as SGHTA and CDR2 as FQGNSA. The chain's CDR3 is CASSSGGANTEAFF. CDR3 coding DNA: TGTGCCAGCAGCTCCGGTGGGGCAAACACTGAAGCTTTCTTT. Drawing the rest from reference TRBV7-2 and TRBJ1-1, the complete variable domain is GAGVSQSPSNKVTEKGKDVELRCDPISGHTALYWYRQSLGQGLEFLIYFQGNSAPDKSGLPSDRFSAERTGGSVSTLTIQRTQQEDSAVYLCASSSGGANTEAFFGQGTRLTVV.